Listed below are T cell receptor beta chains from one sample, sequenced in a study of beta chain features in type 1 diabetes. Sequencing was performed with immunoSEQ multiplex PCR; in TCRdb, only in-frame clones are kept and a portion is missing. The profile covers 280,000 or so clones, with 15% appearing a single time and 0.015% taken by the ten largest. The material sequenced was naive CD4+ T cells from blood. The receptors originated from a man in his late teens or twenties with type 1 diabetes. Each CDR3 is given with its conserved first and last residue. A D gene is named only where the DNA matches it firmly. Size values are once, few and many counts, or a class for expanded clones, and some rows have none.

>-|TRBJ2-7|TRBV7-9|12|-
CASSQTVLEQYF
TGTGCCAGCAGCCAGACAGTCCTCGAGCAGTACTTC
>few|TRBJ2-7|TRBV28|15|TRBD1
CASAVEGAGSYEQYF
TGTGCCAGCGCCGTAGAGGGGGCGGGCTCCTACGAGCAGTACTTC
>-|TRBJ2-1|TRBV6-1|17|TRBD2
CASSGLAGAPSYNEQFF
TGTGCCAGCAGTGGACTAGCGGGGGCTCCTTCCTACAATGAGCAGTTCTTC
>few|TRBJ1-2|TRBV30|11|-
CAWTRAYGYTF
TGTGCCTGGACCAGGGCCTATGGCTACACCTTC
>few|TRBJ2-3|TRBV27|16|-
CASSLNWQEATDTQYF
TGTGCCAGCAGTTTAAATTGGCAGGAAGCCACAGATACGCAGTATTTT
>few|TRBJ2-1|TRBV4-3|19|TRBD2
CASSQSRNRLAGEHNEQFF
TGCGCCAGCAGCCAATCCCGAAATAGACTAGCGGGGGAACACAATGAGCAGTTCTTC
>few|TRBJ2-7|TRBV6-5|15|-
CASSYSNVRANEQYF
TGTGCCAGCAGTTACTCGAATGTCAGGGCCAACGAGCAGTACTTC
>few|TRBJ1-1|TRBV7-9|15|-
CASSYSDIMNTEAFF
TGTGCCAGCAGCTATTCGGACATCATGAACACTGAAGCTTTCTTT
>-|TRBJ2-1|TRBV6-4|15|-
CASSDSTRRWYEQFF
TGTGCCAGCAGTGACTCGACTAGAAGGTGGTATGAGCAGTTCTTC
>-|TRBJ1-1|TRBV9|13|-
CASSVDRDREAFF
TGTGCCAGCAGCGTAGACAGGGATCGTGAAGCTTTCTTT
>few|TRBJ2-3|TRBV2|13|TRBD2
CASVAGVADTQYF
TGTGCCAGCGTAGCGGGAGTAGCAGATACGCAGTATTTT
>-|TRBJ2-1|TRBV11-3|12|TRBD2
CASSSGGLEQFF
TGTGCCAGCAGCTCGGGGGGTCTTGAGCAGTTCTTC
>few|TRBJ1-4|TRBV6-5|15|-
CASSYGRGTNEKLFF
TGTGCCAGCAGTTACGGCAGGGGAACTAATGAAAAACTGTTTTTT
>-|TRBJ1-2|TRBV2|13|-
CASSEREGTSYTF
TGTGCCAGCAGTGAAAGGGAAGGGACTAGCTACACCTTC
>-|TRBJ1-5|TRBV11-2|15|-
CASSLSYRVDQPQHF
TGTGCCAGCAGCTTAAGTTACAGGGTTGATCAGCCCCAGCATTTT
>few|TRBJ2-3|TRBV7-2|15|TRBD2
CASSLTSGGTDTQYF
TGTGCCAGCAGCTTAACTAGCGGGGGCACAGATACGCAGTATTTT
>-|TRBJ1-2|TRBV6-5|14|-
CASSSQGGYYGYTF
TGTGCCAGCAGTTCTCAGGGCGGCTACTATGGCTACACCTTC
>-|TRBJ1-6|TRBV11-2|13|-
CASSYRARSPLHF
TGTGCCAGCAGCTACAGGGCTAGGTCACCCCTCCACTTT
>few|TRBJ1-2|TRBV5-4|15|TRBD1
CASSGLTGANYGYTF
TGTGCCAGCAGCGGGCTTACAGGGGCAAACTATGGCTACACCTTC
>few|TRBJ1-1|TRBV18|15|-
CASSPQGMGNTEAFF
TGTGCCAGCTCACCTCAGGGGATGGGGAACACTGAAGCTTTCTTT
>few|TRBJ2-2|TRBV5-1|15|-
CASTMATGNTGELFF
TGCGCCAGCACAATGGCGACAGGCAACACCGGGGAGCTGTTTTTT
>-|TRBJ2-3|TRBV7-8|16|-
CASSPSVGTSTDTQYF
TGTGCCAGCAGCCCGTCCGTCGGTACTAGCACAGATACGCAGTATTTT
>-|TRBJ2-2|TRBV9|16|TRBD1
CASSAIGQGSTGELFF
TGTGCCAGCAGCGCGATTGGACAGGGGAGCACCGGGGAGCTGTTTTTT
>-|TRBJ1-3|TRBV29-1|15|-
CSGYLTGISGNTIYF
TGCAGCGGCTATCTTACAGGGATCTCTGGAAACACCATATATTTT
>-|TRBJ2-3|TRBV5-1|15|-
CASSLAGVSTDTQYF
TGCGCCAGCAGCTTGGCCGGGGTTAGCACAGATACGCAGTATTTT